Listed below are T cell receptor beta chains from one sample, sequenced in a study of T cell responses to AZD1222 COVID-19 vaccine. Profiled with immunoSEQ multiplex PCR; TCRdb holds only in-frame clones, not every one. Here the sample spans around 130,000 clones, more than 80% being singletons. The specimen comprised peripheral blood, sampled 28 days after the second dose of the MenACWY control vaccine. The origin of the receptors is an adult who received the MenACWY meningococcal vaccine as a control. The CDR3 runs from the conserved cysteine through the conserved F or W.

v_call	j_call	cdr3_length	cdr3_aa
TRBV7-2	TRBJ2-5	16	CASSPRASGRIETQYF
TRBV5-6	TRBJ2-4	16	CASSLRWSGTKNIQYF
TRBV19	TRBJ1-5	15	CASSIVGPSNQPQHF
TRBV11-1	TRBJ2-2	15	CASSWDTPNTGELFF
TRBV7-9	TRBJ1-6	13	CASSSILNSPLHF
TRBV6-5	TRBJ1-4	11	CATGANEKLFF
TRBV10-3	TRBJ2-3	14	CAISEVGRSDTQYF
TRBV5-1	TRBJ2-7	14	CASSSQGPSYEQYF
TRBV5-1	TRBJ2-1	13	CASSLVGINEQFF
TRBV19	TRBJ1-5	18	CASSIAPIQGYSNQPQHF
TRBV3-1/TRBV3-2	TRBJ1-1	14	CASEKQGALREAFF
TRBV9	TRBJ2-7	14	CASSTQGPPYEQYF
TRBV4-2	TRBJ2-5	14	CASRGQGDQETQYF
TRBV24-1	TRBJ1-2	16	CATSEGQGGSEAGYTF
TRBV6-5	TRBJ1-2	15	CASSYGQQDANGYTF
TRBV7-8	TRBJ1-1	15	CASSLGQGQKTEAFF
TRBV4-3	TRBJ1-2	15	CASSQSTGGDYGYTF
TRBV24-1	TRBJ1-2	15	CATSDFRQGSYGYTF
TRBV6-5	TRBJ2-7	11	CASRNAYEQYF
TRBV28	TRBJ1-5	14	CASSLGYQNQPQHF
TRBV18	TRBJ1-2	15	CASSPIGRDLYGYTF
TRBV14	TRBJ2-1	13	CASSPYAGGEQFF
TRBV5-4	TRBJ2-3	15	CASSPVGLHTDTQYF
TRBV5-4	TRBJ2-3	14	CASSSGQPTDTQYF
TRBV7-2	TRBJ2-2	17	CASSRGSVLTGTGELFF
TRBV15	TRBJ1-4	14	CATSIGDVNEKLFF
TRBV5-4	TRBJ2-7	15	CASSRRGSGSYEQYF